Presented here are 13 T cell receptor beta chains from one specimen sequenced in a study of blood T cell repertoires in COVID-19. Sequencing was performed with immunoSEQ multiplex PCR; in TCRdb, only in-frame clones are kept and a portion is missing. Here the sample spans under 300,000 clones, approximately 90% being singletons. The sequenced material came from PBMCs or T cells enriched from blood (not recorded which). The receptors shown here come from a woman aged 25 to 39 with acute COVID-19.

The V call is TRBV4-3, the J call TRBJ2-7; TRBD2 is a possible D gene (6 bases). With 4 bases removed from V and 1 base from J, the gap between germline ends came to 14 bases. The CDR3 spans 15 residues. Germline-derived CDR1 and CDR2 are LGHNA and YSLEER. DNA of the CDR3: TGCGCCAGCAGCCTGGAGGCGGGATATTCCTACGAGCAGTACTTC. Protein: CASSLEAGYSYEQYF.

The V gene is TRBV6-5, the J gene TRBJ1-5; D not certain. This CDR3 region has 13 residues. The germline V gene has CDR1 MNHEY and CDR2 SVGAGI. Trimming shortened V by 7 bases and J by 7 bases, and 14 bases separated the two germline ends. The CDR3 spells CASNDWVRQPQHF. As DNA, the CDR3 is TGTGCCAGCAACGACTGGGTCCGACAGCCCCAGCATTTT.

The chain recombines TRBV10-3 with TRBJ2-1, with 9 bases lining up with TRBD1. Germline V gene lookup returns CDR1 ENHRY and CDR2 SYGVKD. The V segment lost 6 bases and the J segment 3 bases; nucleotides outside the gene matches: 6. The CDR3 length is 15 residues. The CDR3 nucleotides are TGTGCCATCAGCGACCGGGACAGGGACTACAATGAGCAGTTCTTC. Translating it yields CAISDRDRDYNEQFF.

The chain employs TRBV7-9 and TRBJ1-2; D possibly corresponds to TRBD1 (6 bases). The germline V gene has CDR1 SEHNR and CDR2 FQNEAQ (reference sequence). This CDR3 is built from 12 residues. The V and J ends lost 1 base and 8 bases respectively, with 8 bases between them. This CDR3 is CASSLGGGGYTF. The CDR3 DNA sequence: TGTGCCAGCAGCTTAGGTGGGGGCGGCTACACCTTC.

The chain recombines TRBV6-5 with TRBJ1-5, with 9 bases fitting TRBD1. The V gene's germline CDR1 is MNHEY and CDR2 SVGAGI. The trim removed 5 bases at V and 4 bases at J, leaving 6 bases unmatched. The CDR3 sequence is 15 residues long. The CDR3 DNA reads TGTGCCAGCAGTAAACAGGGGGCGGGTAATCAGCCCCAGCATTTT. Protein sequence: CASSKQGAGNQPQHF.

The CDR3 here is CASSLWLAGLGSTDTQYF. CDR3 bases: TGCGCCAGCAGCTTGTGGCTAGCGGGGCTTGGAAGCACAGATACGCAGTATTTT. This rearrangement joins TRBV5-1 to TRBJ2-3, with 9 bases lining up with TRBD2. Looked up from germline, CDR1 is SGHRS and CDR2 is YFSETQ. The CDR3 loop spans 18 amino acids. V lost 1 base to trimming and J lost 0 bases; unmatched junction nucleotides: 9.

The chain combines TRBV29-1 with TRBJ1-2, with a tentative D call TRBD1 (6 bases). The CDR3 spans 13 residues. Trimming stripped 6 bases from V and 1 base from J, with 12 bases between. In germline, CDR1 is SQVTM, CDR2 ANQGSEA. This CDR3 reads CSVGGGSNYGYTF. In DNA, the CDR3 is TGCAGCGTCGGGGGGGGCAGTAACTATGGCTACACCTTC.

V and J are TRBV5-1 and TRBJ2-1; TRBD2 aligns across 14 bases. The length of the CDR3 is 15 residues. The germline V gene encodes CDR1 SGHRS and CDR2 YFSETQ. Trimming at V came to 4 bases and at J to 4 bases, leaving 1 base not matched to a gene. The CDR3 sequence is CASSGTSGRYNEQFF. CDR3 bases: TGCGCCAGCAGCGGGACTAGCGGGAGATACAATGAGCAGTTCTTC.

J is TRBJ1-1 and V is TRBV29-1; a possible D gene is TRBD1 (5 bases). The germline gives CDR1 SQVTM, CDR2 ANQGSEA. The CDR3 length is 12 residues. Trimming shortened V by 6 bases and J by 2 bases, and 10 bases separated the two germline ends. CDR3 nucleotide sequence: TGCAGCGTCCAAGGACACAACACTGAAGCTTTCTTT. Translated: CSVQGHNTEAFF.

The chain has TRBV5-4 and TRBJ2-5; 7 bases are shared with TRBD2. CDR3 length: 13 amino acids. Trimming removed 4 bases from V and 3 bases from J; junction bases left unmatched: 3. Per germline, CDR1 SGHNT and CDR2 YYREEE (reference sequence). The CDR3 reads CASSVGLKETQYF. In nucleotides, the CDR3 is TGTGCCAGCAGCGTGGGACTAAAAGAGACCCAGTACTTC. The whole variable domain, filled in from reference TRBV5-4 and TRBJ2-5, reads ETGVTQSPTHLIKTRGQQVTLRCSSQSGHNTVSWYQQALGQGPQFIFQYYREEENGRGNFPPRFSGLQFPNYSSELNVNALELDDSALYLCASSVGLKETQYFGPGTRLLVL.

V usage is TRBV7-9 and J usage is TRBJ2-1; 9 bases agree with TRBD1. Trimming cost V 5 bases and J 1 base; bases outside gene matches: 6. The CDR3 loop spans 16 amino acids. CDR1 is SEHNR, CDR2 FQNEAQ, per germline (reference sequence). The CDR3: CASSATGGFSYNEQFF. DNA for the CDR3: TGTGCCAGCAGCGCAACAGGGGGCTTTTCCTACAATGAGCAGTTCTTC.

The chain links TRBV5-4 to TRBJ2-5, with D tentatively TRBD1 (5 bases). With 4 bases removed from V and 7 bases from J, the gap between germline ends came to 14 bases. Germline assignment: CDR1 SGHNT and CDR2 YYREEE (reference sequence). The CDR3 consists of 13 residues. In DNA form, the CDR3 reads TGTGCCAGCAGCGTTGACCCTACAGGGACCCAGTACTTC. Encoded protein: CASSVDPTGTQYF. The complete variable domain, with remaining parts taken from reference TRBV5-4 and TRBJ2-5, reads ETGVTQSPTHLIKTRGQQVTLRCSSQSGHNTVSWYQQALGQGPQFIFQYYREEENGRGNFPPRFSGLQFPNYSSELNVNALELDDSALYLCASSVDPTGTQYFGPGTRLLVL.

V is TRBV2 and J is TRBJ2-1; D uncertain. CDR1 SNHLY and CDR2 FYNNEI come from the germline V gene. Trimming cost V 4 bases and J 6 bases, with 16 bases left between them. CDR3 length: 15 amino acids. The CDR3, as DNA: TGTGCCAGCAGTGGACCCACGGCCCACAGCAATGAGCAGTTCTTC. This encodes CASSGPTAHSNEQFF.